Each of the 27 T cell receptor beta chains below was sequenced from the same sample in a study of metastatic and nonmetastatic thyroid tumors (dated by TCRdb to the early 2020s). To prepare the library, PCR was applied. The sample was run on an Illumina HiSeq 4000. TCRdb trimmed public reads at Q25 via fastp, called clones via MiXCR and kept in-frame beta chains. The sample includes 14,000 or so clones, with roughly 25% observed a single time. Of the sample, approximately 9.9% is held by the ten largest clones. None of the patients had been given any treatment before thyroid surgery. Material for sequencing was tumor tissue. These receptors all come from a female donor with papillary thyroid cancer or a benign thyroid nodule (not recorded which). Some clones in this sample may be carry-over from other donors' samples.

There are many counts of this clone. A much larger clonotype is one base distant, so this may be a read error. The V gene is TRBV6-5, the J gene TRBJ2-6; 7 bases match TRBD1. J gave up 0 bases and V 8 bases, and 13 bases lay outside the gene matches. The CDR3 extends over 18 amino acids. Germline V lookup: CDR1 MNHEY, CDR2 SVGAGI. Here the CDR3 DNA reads TGTGCCAGCCGGAATGACAGGGCCTACACCTCTGGGGCCAACGTCCTGACTTTC. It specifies CASRNDRAYTSGANVLTF.

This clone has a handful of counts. The CDR3 nucleotides are TGTGCCAGCAGACGAGCCGGCGGGAGCCACGAGCAGTACTTC. The encoded protein is CASRRAGGSHEQYF. The chain combines TRBV12-3 or TRBV12-4 with TRBJ2-7; 7 positions agree with TRBD2. The CDR3 runs 14 residues. V shed 6 bases, J shed 5 bases, and the junction held 10 bases outside the gene matches.

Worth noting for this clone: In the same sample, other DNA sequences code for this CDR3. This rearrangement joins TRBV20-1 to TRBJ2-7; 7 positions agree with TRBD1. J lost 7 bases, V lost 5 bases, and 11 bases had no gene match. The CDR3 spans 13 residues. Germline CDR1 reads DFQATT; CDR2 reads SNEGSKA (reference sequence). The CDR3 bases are TGCAGTGCTGCACCAGGGGGAAATCGAGAGCAGTACTTC. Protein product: CSAAPGGNREQYF.

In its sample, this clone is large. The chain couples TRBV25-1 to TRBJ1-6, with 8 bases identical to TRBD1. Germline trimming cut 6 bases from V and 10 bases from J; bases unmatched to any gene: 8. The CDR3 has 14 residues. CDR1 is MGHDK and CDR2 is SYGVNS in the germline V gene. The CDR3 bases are TGTGCCAGCAGAGGACAGGGCCTAGAATCACCCCTCCACTTT. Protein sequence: CASRGQGLESPLHF.

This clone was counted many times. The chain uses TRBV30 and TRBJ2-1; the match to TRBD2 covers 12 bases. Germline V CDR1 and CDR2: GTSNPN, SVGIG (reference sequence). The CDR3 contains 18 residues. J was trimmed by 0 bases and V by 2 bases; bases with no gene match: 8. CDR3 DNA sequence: TGTGCCTGGAGTAACCGGACTAGCGGGGCCTACTCCTACAATGAGCAGTTCTTC. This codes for CAWSNRTSGAYSYNEQFF.

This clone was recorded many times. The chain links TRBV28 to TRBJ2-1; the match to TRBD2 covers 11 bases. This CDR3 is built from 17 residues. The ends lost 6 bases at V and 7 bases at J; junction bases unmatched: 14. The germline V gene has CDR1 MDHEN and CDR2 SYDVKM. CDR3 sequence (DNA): TGTGCCAGCAGGACCCAGGGAACTAGCGGGAGAATGAATGAGCAGTTCTTC. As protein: CASRTQGTSGRMNEQFF.

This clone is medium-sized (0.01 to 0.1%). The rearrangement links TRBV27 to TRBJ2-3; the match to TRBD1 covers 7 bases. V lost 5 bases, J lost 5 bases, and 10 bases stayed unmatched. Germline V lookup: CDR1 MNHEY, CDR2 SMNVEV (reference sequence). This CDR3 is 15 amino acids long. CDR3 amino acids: CASSASGTAGDTQYF. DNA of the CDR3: TGTGCCAGCAGTGCATCCGGGACAGCCGGAGATACGCAGTATTTT.

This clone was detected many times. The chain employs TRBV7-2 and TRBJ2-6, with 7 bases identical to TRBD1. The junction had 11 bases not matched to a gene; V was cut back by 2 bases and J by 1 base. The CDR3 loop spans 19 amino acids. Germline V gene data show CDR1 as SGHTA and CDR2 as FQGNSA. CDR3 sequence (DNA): TGTGCCAGCAGCTTATGGCAACAGGGGCCTCAATCTGGGGCCAACGTCCTGACTTTC. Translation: CASSLWQQGPQSGANVLTF.

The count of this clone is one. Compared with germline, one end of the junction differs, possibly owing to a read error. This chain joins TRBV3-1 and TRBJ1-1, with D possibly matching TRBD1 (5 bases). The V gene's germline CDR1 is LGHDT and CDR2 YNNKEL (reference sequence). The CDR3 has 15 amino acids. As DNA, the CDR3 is TGTGCCAGCATCCAAGTCGGCATGGGGCCAACTGAAGCTTTCTTT. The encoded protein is CASIQVGMGPTEAFF.

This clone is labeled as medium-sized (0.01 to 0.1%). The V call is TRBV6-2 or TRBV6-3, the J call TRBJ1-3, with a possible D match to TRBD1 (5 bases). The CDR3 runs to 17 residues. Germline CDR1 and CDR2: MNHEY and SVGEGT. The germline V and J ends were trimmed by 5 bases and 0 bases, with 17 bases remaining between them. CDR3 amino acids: CASSGALGRSSGNTIYF. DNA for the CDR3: TGTGCCAGCAGTGGGGCTTTAGGGAGGAGCTCTGGAAACACCATATATTTT.

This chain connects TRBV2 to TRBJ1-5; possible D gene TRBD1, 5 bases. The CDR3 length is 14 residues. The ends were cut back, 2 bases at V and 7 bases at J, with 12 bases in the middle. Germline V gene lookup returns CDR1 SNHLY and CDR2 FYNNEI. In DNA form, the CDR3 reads TGTGCCAGCAGTGAATCGGGCAGGGAACAGCCCCAGCATTTT. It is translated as CASSESGREQPQHF.

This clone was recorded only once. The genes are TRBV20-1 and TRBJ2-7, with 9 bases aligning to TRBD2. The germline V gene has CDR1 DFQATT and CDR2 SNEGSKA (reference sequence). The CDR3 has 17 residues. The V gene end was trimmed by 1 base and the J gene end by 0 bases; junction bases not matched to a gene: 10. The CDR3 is CSARGVSGGARSYEQYF. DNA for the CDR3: TGCAGTGCTAGAGGGGTTAGCGGGGGTGCCCGCTCCTACGAGCAGTACTTC.

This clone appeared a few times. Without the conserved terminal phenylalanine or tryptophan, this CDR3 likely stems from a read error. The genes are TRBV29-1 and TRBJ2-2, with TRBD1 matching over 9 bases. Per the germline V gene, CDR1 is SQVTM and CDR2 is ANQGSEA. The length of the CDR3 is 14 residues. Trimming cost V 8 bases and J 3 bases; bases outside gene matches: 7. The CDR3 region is CSIMRTGDTGELFL. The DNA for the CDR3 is TGCAGCATAATGAGGACAGGGGACACCGGGGAGCTGTTTCTT.

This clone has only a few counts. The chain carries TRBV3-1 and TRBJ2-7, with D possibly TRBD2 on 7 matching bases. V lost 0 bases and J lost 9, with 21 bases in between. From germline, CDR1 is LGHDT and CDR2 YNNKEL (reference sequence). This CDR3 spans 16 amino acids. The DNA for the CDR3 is TGTGCCAGCAGCCAAGATTCGGAGGGGGGGTGGTTGAGGCAGTACTTC. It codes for CASSQDSEGGWLRQYF.

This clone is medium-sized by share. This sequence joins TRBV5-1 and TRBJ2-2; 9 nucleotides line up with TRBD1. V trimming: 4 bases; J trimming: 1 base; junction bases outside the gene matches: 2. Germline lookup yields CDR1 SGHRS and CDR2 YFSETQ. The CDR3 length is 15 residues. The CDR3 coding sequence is TGCGCCAGCAGCGAGGACAGGGGGAACACCGGGGAGCTGTTTTTT. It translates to CASSEDRGNTGELFF.

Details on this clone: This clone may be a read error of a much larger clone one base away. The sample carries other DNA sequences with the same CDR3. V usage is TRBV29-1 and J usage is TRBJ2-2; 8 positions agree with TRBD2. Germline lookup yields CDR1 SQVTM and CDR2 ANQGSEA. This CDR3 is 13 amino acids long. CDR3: CSAGTRSTVELFF. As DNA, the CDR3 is TGCAGCGCCGGGACTAGATCCACCGTGGAGCTGTTTTTT.

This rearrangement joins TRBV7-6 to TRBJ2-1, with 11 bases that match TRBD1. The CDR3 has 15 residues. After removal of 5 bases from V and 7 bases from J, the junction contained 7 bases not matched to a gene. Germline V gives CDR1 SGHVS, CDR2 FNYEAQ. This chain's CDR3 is CASSAGTGGWNEQFF. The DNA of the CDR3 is TGTGCCAGCAGCGCCGGGACAGGGGGATGGAATGAGCAGTTCTTC.

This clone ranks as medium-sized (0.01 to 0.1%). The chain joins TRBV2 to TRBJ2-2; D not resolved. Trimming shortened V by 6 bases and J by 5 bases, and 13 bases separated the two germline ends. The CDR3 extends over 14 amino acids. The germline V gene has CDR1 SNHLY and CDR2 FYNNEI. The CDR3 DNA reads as TGTGCCAGCAGCGGCTACGTTTGGACCGGGGAGCTGTTTTTT. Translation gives CASSGYVWTGELFF.

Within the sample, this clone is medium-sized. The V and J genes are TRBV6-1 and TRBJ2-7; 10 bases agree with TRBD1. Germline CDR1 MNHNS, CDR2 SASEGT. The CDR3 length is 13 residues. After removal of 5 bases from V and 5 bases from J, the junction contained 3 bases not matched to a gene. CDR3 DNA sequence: TGTGCCAGCAGTCCCGGGACAGGGGACGAGCAGTACTTC. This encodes CASSPGTGDEQYF.

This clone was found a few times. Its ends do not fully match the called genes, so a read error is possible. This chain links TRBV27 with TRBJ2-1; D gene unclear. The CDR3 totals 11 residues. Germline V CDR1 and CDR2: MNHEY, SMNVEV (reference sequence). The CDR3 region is CASSLMDDQFF. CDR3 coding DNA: TGTGCCAGCAGTTTGATGGATGATCAGTTCTTC.

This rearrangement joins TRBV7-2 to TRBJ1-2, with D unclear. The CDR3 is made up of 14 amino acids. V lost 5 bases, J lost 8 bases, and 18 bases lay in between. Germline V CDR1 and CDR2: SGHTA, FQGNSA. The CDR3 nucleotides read TGTGCCAGCAGCCCAGTCGTAGTAGTTCGAGGCTACACCTTC. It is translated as CASSPVVVVRGYTF. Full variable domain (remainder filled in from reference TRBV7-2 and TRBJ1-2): GAGVSQSPSNKVTEKGKDVELRCDPISGHTALYWYRQSLGQGLEFLIYFQGNSAPDKSGLPSDRFSAERTGGSVSTLTIQRTQQEDSAVYLCASSPVVVVRGYTFGSGTRLTVV.

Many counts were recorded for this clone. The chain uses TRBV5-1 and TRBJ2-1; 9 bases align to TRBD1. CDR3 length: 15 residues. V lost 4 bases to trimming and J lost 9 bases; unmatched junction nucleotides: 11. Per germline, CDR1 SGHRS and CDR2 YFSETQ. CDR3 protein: CASSRGQGDGSEQFF. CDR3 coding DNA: TGCGCCAGCAGCCGGGGACAGGGCGATGGGAGTGAGCAGTTCTTC.

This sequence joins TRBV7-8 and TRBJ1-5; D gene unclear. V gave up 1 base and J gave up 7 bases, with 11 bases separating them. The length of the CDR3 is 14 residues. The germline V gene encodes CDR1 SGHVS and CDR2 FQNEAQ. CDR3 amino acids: CASSLGQSSQPQHF. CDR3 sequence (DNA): TGTGCCAGCAGCTTAGGTCAATCGTCGCAGCCCCAGCATTTT.

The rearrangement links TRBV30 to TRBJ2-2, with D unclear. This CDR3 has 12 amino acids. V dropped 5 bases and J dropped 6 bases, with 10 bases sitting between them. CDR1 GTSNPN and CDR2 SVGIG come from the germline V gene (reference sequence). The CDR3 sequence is CAWRLMAGELFF. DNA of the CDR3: TGTGCCTGGCGGCTAATGGCCGGGGAGCTGTTTTTT.

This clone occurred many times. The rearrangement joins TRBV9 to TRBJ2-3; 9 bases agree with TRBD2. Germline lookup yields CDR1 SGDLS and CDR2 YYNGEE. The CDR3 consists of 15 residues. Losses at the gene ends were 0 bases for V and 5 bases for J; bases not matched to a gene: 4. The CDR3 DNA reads TGTGCCAGCAGCGTAGTGGCGGGAGGGAAAGATACGCAGTATTTT. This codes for CASSVVAGGKDTQYF.

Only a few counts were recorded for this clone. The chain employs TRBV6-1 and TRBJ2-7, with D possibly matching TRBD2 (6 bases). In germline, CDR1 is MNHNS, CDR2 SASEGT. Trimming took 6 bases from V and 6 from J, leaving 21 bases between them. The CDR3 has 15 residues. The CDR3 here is CASSQESAGIREQYF. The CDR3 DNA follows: TGTGCCAGCAGCCAAGAGTCCGCGGGAATACGCGAGCAGTACTTC.

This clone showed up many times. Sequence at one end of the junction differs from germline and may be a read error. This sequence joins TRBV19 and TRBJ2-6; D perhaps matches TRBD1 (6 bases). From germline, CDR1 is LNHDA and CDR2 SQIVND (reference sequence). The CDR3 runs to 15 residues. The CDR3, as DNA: TGTGCCAGTAGTATACAAGGCGTGGGGGCCAACGCCCTGACTTTC. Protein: CASSIQGVGANALTF. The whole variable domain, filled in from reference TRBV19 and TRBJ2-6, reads DGGITQSPKYLFRKEGQNVTLSCEQNLNHDAMYWYRQDPGQGLRLIYYSQIVNDFQKGDIAEGYSVSREKKESFPLTVTSAQKNPTAFYLCASSIQGVGANALTFGAGSRLTVL.